A selection of T cell receptor beta chains follows, all from one sample in a study of T cell repertoires in cytomegalovirus infection. In TCRdb, the reads were re-called with MiXCR into one record per CDR3 protein. The sample has about 180,000 distinct CDR3 sequences, roughly an eighth seen once. The sequenced material came from PBMCs. Source of these receptors: a human donor in good health (CMV status not recorded). Some clones in this sample may be carry-over from other donors' samples. Both conserved end residues are part of each CDR3. Each record gives: CDR3 length, J gene, V gene, clone size, D gene, CDR3 protein, CDR3 DNA. A D gene is named only where the DNA matches it firmly. Clone size is not always given. Where it is, it says once, few, many or a class for expanded clones.

14	TRBJ2-5	TRBV18	few	TRBD2	CASSTSGVQETQYF	TGTGCCAGCTCAACTAGCGGCGTACAAGAGACCCAGTACTTC
15	TRBJ2-5	TRBV6-2/TRBV6-3	many	TRBD2	CASSFGRLIGETQYF	TGTGCCAGCAGTTTCGGGAGGTTGATCGGGGAGACCCAGTACTTC
13	TRBJ1-4	TRBV14	.	.	CASSQGRTRGLFF	TGTGCCAGCAGCCAGGGACGGACCCGAGGGCTGTTTTTT
14	TRBJ2-7	TRBV28	few	.	CASNPGVETYEQYF	TGTGCCAGCAACCCAGGGGTAGAAACCTACGAGCAGTACTTC
13	TRBJ2-5	TRBV7-2	many	.	CASSSHPGETQYF	TGTGCCAGCAGCTCACACCCGGGAGAGACCCAGTACTTC
16	TRBJ2-5	TRBV6-2/TRBV6-3	few	TRBD2	CASSPGTSGGGGTQYF	TGTGCCAGCAGCCCCGGGACTAGCGGGGGAGGGGGGACCCAGTACTTC
16	TRBJ2-5	TRBV28	many	.	CASSLGGEGASETQYF	TGTGCCAGCAGTTTAGGCGGGGAGGGGGCATCCGAGACCCAGTACTTC
14	TRBJ1-2	TRBV27	few	TRBD1	CASSPRTGQYGYTF	TGTGCCAGCAGTCCGCGGACAGGGCAGTATGGCTACACCTTC
13	TRBJ2-7	TRBV29-1	.	.	CSVGSANPYEQYF	TGCAGCGTTGGTTCAGCGAACCCCTACGAGCAGTACTTC
14	TRBJ1-1	TRBV12-3/TRBV12-4	.	.	CASSLGGGSTEAFF	TGTGCCAGCAGTTTGGGAGGGGGGTCCACTGAAGCTTTCTTT
13	TRBJ2-5	TRBV7-6	many	.	CASSFSQEETQYF	TGTGCCAGCAGCTTTTCCCAGGAGGAGACCCAGTACTTC
15	TRBJ1-2	TRBV4-3	many	.	CASSQEITNGYGYTF	TGCGCCAGCAGCCAAGAGATTACAAACGGCTATGGCTACACCTTC
15	TRBJ2-3	TRBV7-2	many	TRBD2	CASSLELAGGHTQYF	TGTGCCAGCAGCTTAGAACTAGCGGGAGGACATACGCAGTATTTT
14	TRBJ2-1	TRBV10-3	.	.	CAISDRLALNEQFF	TGTGCCATCAGTGATAGGCTAGCTCTCAATGAGCAGTTCTTC
17	TRBJ2-1	TRBV29-1	.	.	CSVAPAGDLLLGDEQFF	TGCAGCGTTGCACCCGCTGGGGACTTGCTATTAGGGGATGAGCAGTTCTTC
16	TRBJ1-5	TRBV28	many	.	CASSLRATVPNQPQHF	TGTGCCAGCAGTTTAAGGGCGACAGTCCCGAATCAGCCCCAGCATTTT
15	TRBJ2-7	TRBV7-2	many	TRBD2	CASSLRAGGTYEQYF	TGTGCCAGCAGCTTACGCGCGGGAGGGACCTACGAGCAGTACTTC
13	TRBJ1-1	TRBV6-5	many	.	CASSYSWNTEAFF	TGTGCCAGCAGTTACTCGTGGAACACTGAAGCTTTCTTT
14	TRBJ1-1	TRBV6-1	many	.	CASTLDPGGTEAFF	TGTGCCAGCACCTTAGACCCCGGCGGGACTGAAGCTTTCTTT
14	TRBJ2-1	TRBV7-9	.	.	CASSFWSADNEQFF	TGTGCCAGCAGCTTCTGGAGCGCTGACAATGAGCAGTTCTTC
15	TRBJ1-2	TRBV5-1	.	TRBD1	CASSLGDRGTDGYTF	TGCGCCAGCAGCTTGGGGGACAGGGGTACAGATGGCTACACCTTC
15	TRBJ2-1	TRBV3-1	few	.	CASSRVYNGYNEQFF	TGTGCCAGCAGCCGCGTATACAACGGGTACAATGAGCAGTTCTTC
13	TRBJ2-5	TRBV7-2	many	TRBD2	CASSPGGQETQYF	TGTGCCAGCAGCCCGGGAGGGCAAGAGACCCAGTACTTC
16	TRBJ2-7	TRBV7-3	.	TRBD1	CASSPTGGQGRNEQYF	TGTGCCAGCAGCCCAACCGGAGGACAGGGGAGAAACGAGCAGTACTTC
13	TRBJ2-1	TRBV10-3	many	.	CANRDSPANEQFF	TGTGCCAACAGGGACTCCCCGGCAAATGAGCAGTTCTTC
12	TRBJ2-3	TRBV27	.	TRBD2	CASSPSGGGVHF	TGTGCCAGCAGTCCATCTGGCGGGGGGGTACATTTT
16	TRBJ2-2	TRBV20-1	few	.	CSARDHRTLTTGELFF	TGCAGTGCTAGAGATCACAGGACTTTAACCACCGGGGAGCTGTTTTTT
12	TRBJ1-1	TRBV29-1	few	.	CSGRRGNTEAFF	TGCAGCGGTCGGAGAGGGAACACTGAAGCTTTCTTT
13	TRBJ2-4	TRBV19	.	.	CASSMEGTPFQYF	TGTGCCAGTAGTATGGAGGGGACACCCTTTCAGTACTTC
14	TRBJ1-6	TRBV12-3/TRBV12-4	few	.	CASTVPGDARPLHF	TGTGCCAGCACGGTGCCAGGGGACGCGAGGCCCCTCCACTTT
14	TRBJ2-7	TRBV29-1	.	TRBD1	CSVDTGTGGYEQYF	TGCAGCGTTGACACCGGGACAGGGGGCTACGAGCAGTACTTC
12	TRBJ2-2	TRBV12-3/TRBV12-4	many	TRBD2	CAIGGRTGELFF	TGTGCCATCGGGGGGAGGACCGGGGAGCTGTTTTTT
13	TRBJ2-7	TRBV6-5	few	.	CASRPTASYEQYF	TGTGCCAGCAGACCAACAGCTTCCTACGAGCAGTACTTC
14	TRBJ2-7	TRBV7-6	many	TRBD1	CASSFGTEAYEQYF	TGTGCCAGCAGCTTTGGGACAGAAGCCTACGAGCAGTACTTC
15	TRBJ2-2	TRBV28	.	.	CASSPLGTYTGELFF	TGTGCCAGCAGTCCCCTGGGAACTTACACCGGGGAGCTGTTTTTT
15	TRBJ2-1	TRBV5-4	many	TRBD2	CASSTRLAGYNEQFF	TGTGCCAGCAGCACCCGACTAGCGGGGTACAATGAGCAGTTCTTC
15	TRBJ2-1	TRBV5-4	.	TRBD2	CASSFGAGTNNEQFF	TGTGCCAGCAGCTTTGGAGCGGGAACTAACAATGAGCAGTTCTTC
14	TRBJ2-7	TRBV7-9	many	TRBD2	CASSLDPLAGEQYF	TGTGCCAGCAGCTTAGATCCCCTAGCGGGTGAGCAGTACTTC
16	TRBJ1-1	TRBV10-3	few	.	CAISESPAVRGTEAFF	TGTGCCATCAGTGAGTCTCCAGCGGTTAGGGGGACTGAAGCTTTCTTT
17	TRBJ2-6	TRBV7-2	many	TRBD2	CASSPSGGRGGANVLTF	TGTGCCAGCAGCCCGTCGGGGGGGCGCGGTGGGGCCAACGTCCTGACTTTC
15	TRBJ1-2	TRBV12-3/TRBV12-4	many	.	CASTVTPPADYGYTF	TGTGCCAGCACCGTTACTCCCCCCGCTGACTATGGCTACACCTTC
15	TRBJ1-5	TRBV7-2	many	TRBD1	CASSLGDRGNQPQHF	TGTGCCAGCAGCTTAGGAGACAGGGGCAATCAGCCCCAGCATTTT